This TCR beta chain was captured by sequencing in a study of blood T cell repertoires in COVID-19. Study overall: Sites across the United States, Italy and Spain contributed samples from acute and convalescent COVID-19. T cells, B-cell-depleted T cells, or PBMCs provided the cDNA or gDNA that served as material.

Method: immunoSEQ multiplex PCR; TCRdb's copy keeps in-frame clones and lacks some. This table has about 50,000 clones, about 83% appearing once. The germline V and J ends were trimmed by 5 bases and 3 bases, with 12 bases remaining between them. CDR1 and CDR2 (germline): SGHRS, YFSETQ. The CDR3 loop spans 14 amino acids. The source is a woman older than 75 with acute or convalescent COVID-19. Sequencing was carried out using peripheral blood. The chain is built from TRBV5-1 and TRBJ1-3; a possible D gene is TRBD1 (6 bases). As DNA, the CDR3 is TGCGCCAGCAGGGCGGGGGCTGATGGAAACACCATATATTTT. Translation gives CASRAGADGNTIYF.